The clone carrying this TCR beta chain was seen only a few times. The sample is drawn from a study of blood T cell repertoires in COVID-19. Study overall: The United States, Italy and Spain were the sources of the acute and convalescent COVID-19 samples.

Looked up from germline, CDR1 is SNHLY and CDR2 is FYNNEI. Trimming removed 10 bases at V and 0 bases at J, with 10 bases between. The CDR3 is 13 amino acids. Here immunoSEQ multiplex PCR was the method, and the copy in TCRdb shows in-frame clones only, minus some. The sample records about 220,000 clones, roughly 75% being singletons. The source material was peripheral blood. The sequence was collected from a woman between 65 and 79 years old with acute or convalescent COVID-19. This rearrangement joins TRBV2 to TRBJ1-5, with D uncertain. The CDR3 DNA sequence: TGTGCCACCAAGAGGGATAGCAATCAGCCCCAGCATTTT. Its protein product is CATKRDSNQPQHF.